This T cell receptor beta chain comes out of a study of blood T cell repertoires in COVID-19 (dated by TCRdb to 2018 to 2020). As for the study more broadly: The collaborator samples originated in the United States, Italy and Spain and spanned the acute and convalescent phases of COVID-19. The material from the prospective study consisted of cDNA or gDNA derived from T cells, B-cell-depleted T cells, or PBMCs. The dataset comprised deeply sampled blood TCRbeta repertoires from subjects exposed to, actively infected with, or recovered from COVID-19. A freely available public database, intended as a resource for researchers studying the immune response to SARS-CoV-2, is where the repertoires were released. Samples came from the ongoing ImmuneRACE study (first 160 participants) plus 1,254 subjects from 6 global collaborators. The sample metadata nearly always contained a de-identified subject ID, COVID-19 status, age in years and sex. Where available, HLA class I and class II types were obtained from metadata supplied by the sample provider rather than from assay-based typing. What the authors observed across the whole study: The amount of clinical and demographic metadata varied by source and participant and was provided uncurated.

The cysteine opens and the phenylalanine closes a CDR3 of 14 amino acids. The only DNA kept is the CDR3, 42 bases in frame from the first base. The germline V end is reduced by 10 bases and the J end by 10 bases; junction bases left unmatched: 8. The germline V gene (reference sequence) supplies CDR1 LGHDT and CDR2 YNNKEL. Comments on this clone: The antigen it recognizes is unknown. Base qualities are missing; no much larger clone stands one base away.

The immunoSEQ Assay, a bias-controlled multiplex PCR, was used to amplify TCRbeta CDR3 regions from genomic DNA. Per the source publication's procedure: The number of nucleated cells in each sample was estimated from the amplification of reference gene primers within the assay. Sequence reads were collapsed and filtered to measure the absolute abundance of every unique TCRbeta CDR3 rearrangement. Productive Simpson clonality was computed per sample as the square root of Simpson's diversity index over productive rearrangements. Here the immuneACCESS table is served through TCRdb, limited to in-frame sequences with V and J called. Missing clones are a known gap in these copies; in checked studies unresolved V genes cover under half, and the rest lacks a known reason. The V and J calls and the clone size are those of that table, but D and trimming were determined from the DNA. This sample gives nearly 250,000 clones in total; 86% of them show up just once. Approximately 5.5% of the sample lies in the top ten.

In Seattle, one collaborating source enrolled patients while the infection was active and tracked those patients longitudinally over the course of disease. Collaborating institutions collected whole blood in K2EDTA tubes following their own protocols. For TCRbeta analysis, collaborator samples were shipped as frozen whole blood, as isolated PBMCs, or as DNA extracted from either sample type. The receptor's source is a woman aged 80 or over with COVID-19, enrolled during active disease. The rearrangement combines TRBV3-1 (or the pseudogene TRBV3-2) with TRBJ2-2, with 14 bases aligning to TRBD2. The specimen sequenced was peripheral blood. The nucleotides read TGTGCCACCTTGGGGACTAGCGGGGGCATGGAGCTGTTTTTT. This codes for CATLGTSGGMELFF.